This T cell receptor (beta chain) was retrieved from a study of CXCR3-negative and CXCR3-positive naive CD8 T cells. In the study overall: The study obtained 140 million or so TRB reads, about 1.5 +/- 0.3 million per library.

This CDR3 is built from 14 residues. In germline, CDR1 is SGHVS, CDR2 FNYEAQ. The libraries of TRB cDNA were prepared using 5' RACE with UMI labels. TCRdb reprocessed the 5' RACE reads; each CDR3 protein has one entry and no DNA is given. The sample's table shows over 35,000 distinct CDR3 sequences. By phenotype, naive CD8+ T cells were CD45RO-CCR7+CD27+CD95-. As regards this clonotype: The antigen remains undetermined.

Study-level results: Sequencing showed both naive subsets with comparably high diversity, and memory CD8+ cells much lower. Fresh PBMCs served for most assays, and CXCR3 expression fell partially after cryopreservation.

The genes are TRBV7-6 and TRBJ2-7. Material for sequencing was naive CXCR3- CD8+ T cells from blood. Noted subset: CD45RO-CCR7+CD27+CD95- naive CD8+ T cells lacking CXCR3 (TNR3-). The TCR sequence derives from a human donor in good health. Some clones in this sample may be carry-over from other donors' samples. The CDR3: CASSLGGLNYEQYF.